These 7 T cell receptor beta chains were sequenced from one sample in a study of T cells in tuberculosis. Profiled with immunoSEQ multiplex PCR; TCRdb holds only in-frame clones, not every one. This sample yields some 30,000 clones, of which around 94% are seen a single time; about 8% belongs to the top ten. Sequencing input: PBMCs. Receptors were obtained from a donor aged 10 to 29 with latent tuberculosis or without tuberculosis infection.

The chain employs TRBV5-1 and TRBJ2-1; 12 nucleotides line up with TRBD2. Germline V gene sequence: CDR1 SGHRS, CDR2 YFSETQ. This CDR3 has 14 amino acids. J gave up 5 bases and V 7 bases, and 4 bases lay outside the gene matches. The CDR3 reads CASFGTSGHNEQFF. The CDR3 coding sequence is TGCGCCAGCTTCGGGACTAGCGGGCACAATGAGCAGTTCTTC.

The genes are TRBV10-1 and TRBJ2-3, with TRBD2 matching over 8 bases. The ends lost 8 bases at V and 3 bases at J; junction bases unmatched: 13. Germline lookup yields CDR1 WNHNN and CDR2 SYGVQD (reference sequence). The CDR3 contains 16 residues. The CDR3 DNA sequence: TGCGCCAGCTTGGTTTATTGGCGGGAGGATACAGATACGCAGTATTTT. Protein: CASLVYWREDTDTQYF.

The chain uses TRBV14 and TRBJ2-2; D not resolved. The germline V and J ends were trimmed by 4 bases and 15 bases, with 21 bases remaining between them. The CDR3 contains 14 residues. Germline V gene sequence: CDR1 SGHDN, CDR2 FVKESK. CDR3 DNA sequence: TGTGCCAGCAGCCTCGGAGTAACAACCCGAAAGATGTTTTTT. It encodes CASSLGVTTRKMFF.

This chain uses TRBV28 with TRBJ2-7; D possibly corresponds to TRBD1 (6 bases). This CDR3 has 16 amino acids. Germline CDR1 and CDR2: MDHEN and SYDVKM. V was shortened by 2 bases and J by 0 bases, with 14 bases between the two germline ends. CDR3: CASSLSVARGSYEQYF. CDR3 nucleotide sequence: TGTGCCAGCAGTTTAAGCGTTGCCAGGGGCTCCTACGAGCAGTACTTC.

The J gene is TRBJ2-1, the V gene TRBV7-9, with D tentatively TRBD2 (5 bases). Germline assignment: CDR1 SEHNR and CDR2 FQNEAQ (reference sequence). CDR3 length: 12 residues. The V end was cut by 5 bases, the J end by 10 bases, with 12 bases between. The CDR3 spells CASSPLAREQFF. The CDR3, as DNA: TGTGCCAGCAGCCCCCTAGCAAGGGAGCAGTTCTTC.

The CDR3 reads CASSLGLAGASYNEQFF. The CDR3 nucleotides read TGTGCCAGCAGCTTGGGACTAGCGGGGGCCTCCTACAATGAGCAGTTCTTC. The chain links TRBV7-2 to TRBJ2-1; 14 positions match TRBD2. The CDR3 sequence is 17 residues long. Germline-derived CDR1 and CDR2 are SGHTA and FQGNSA. V was pared by 3 bases and J by 0 bases, with 1 base of the junction left unmatched.

The chain combines TRBV29-1 with TRBJ2-3; 7 bases fit TRBD2. Germline V lookup: CDR1 SQVTM, CDR2 ANQGSEA. The V segment lost 7 bases and the J segment 2 bases; nucleotides outside the gene matches: 6. CDR3 length equals 13 residues. The DNA of the CDR3 is TGCAGCGCCGGGCGGGGGACCACAGATACGCAGTATTTT. Translated, it gives CSAGRGTTDTQYF.